The rows below give T cell receptor beta chains drawn from one sample of a study of cytomegalovirus exposure and HLA in healthy donors. Clones were sequenced by immunoSEQ multiplex PCR, and TCRdb holds only the in-frame ones, with some missing. Its listing shows approximately 150,000 clones. Sequencing used PBMCs. The receptors here all came from a woman under 30 in good health and CMV-seronegative. Both conserved end residues are trimmed from each CDR3.

J gene: TRBJ2-5
V gene: TRBV18
CDR3 protein: ASSPRTAGASETQY

J gene: TRBJ1-1
V gene: TRBV15
CDR3 protein: ATSRRQNTEAF

J gene: TRBJ2-5
V gene: TRBV27
CDR3 protein: ASSSGLQETQY

J gene: TRBJ1-4
V gene: TRBV30
CDR3 protein: AWRSVGDEKLF

J gene: TRBJ1-1
V gene: TRBV19
CDR3 protein: ASSTNMNTEAF

J gene: TRBJ2-2
V gene: TRBV4-1
CDR3 protein: ASSPSGGIVGELF

J gene: TRBJ2-3
V gene: TRBV7-3
CDR3 protein: ASSLTRSTTDTQY

J gene: TRBJ2-1
V gene: TRBV5-1
CDR3 protein: ASSYYSGLVVGEQF

J gene: TRBJ1-2
V gene: TRBV30
CDR3 protein: AGRMVGTDRYGYT

J gene: TRBJ2-2
V gene: TRBV14
CDR3 protein: ASKTSGSVDTGELF

J gene: TRBJ2-1
V gene: TRBV5-4
CDR3 protein: ASSRNGQGGWDEQF

J gene: TRBJ2-1
V gene: TRBV19
CDR3 protein: ASSIRGSPEQF

J gene: TRBJ1-5
V gene: TRBV23-1
CDR3 protein: ASSQSITEVGPQH

J gene: TRBJ1-2
V gene: TRBV20-1
CDR3 protein: SATGNYGYT

J gene: TRBJ1-1
V gene: TRBV14
CDR3 protein: ASSPFGVGTEAF

J gene: TRBJ2-3
V gene: TRBV14
CDR3 protein: ASSHRGQVADTQY

J gene: TRBJ2-3
V gene: TRBV6-4
CDR3 protein: ASSETSSGADTQY

J gene: TRBJ1-1
V gene: TRBV7-8
CDR3 protein: ASSASTGRNTEAF

J gene: TRBJ2-5
V gene: TRBV11-2
CDR3 protein: ASSRDRKETQY

J gene: TRBJ2-1
V gene: TRBV11-1
CDR3 protein: ASSPGQAGGNEQF

J gene: TRBJ1-5
V gene: TRBV7-8
CDR3 protein: ASSLMTGDQPQH

J gene: TRBJ1-1
V gene: TRBV12-5
CDR3 protein: ASGQTGNTEAF

J gene: TRBJ2-3
V gene: TRBV15
CDR3 protein: ATSRGQTQTDTQY

J gene: TRBJ1-2
V gene: TRBV7-9
CDR3 protein: ASSGGLVGYT

J gene: TRBJ2-1
V gene: TRBV7-2
CDR3 protein: ASSLVGGRRRNEQF

J gene: TRBJ2-3
V gene: TRBV11-2
CDR3 protein: ASSLGDSSESQY

J gene: TRBJ2-2
V gene: TRBV7-3
CDR3 protein: ASSTQGRTGELF

J gene: TRBJ1-1
V gene: TRBV18
CDR3 protein: ASSPWTGGRMNTEAF